The T cell receptor beta chain under discussion was sequenced for a study of T cell repertoires in cytomegalovirus infection. Remarks on this clonotype: Its specificity is unknown.

One entry per CDR3 protein, called by TCRdb with MiXCR from the reads. The sample holds approximately 300,000 distinct CDR3 sequences; roughly 25% are singletons and the top ten take 13%. Study conclusions and caveats: Summed frequency of shared TCR beta families picked out CMV carriers who also had the relevant HLA.

This sample comprised cultured PBMCs, obtained from culture after CMV antigen stimulation. The TCR sequence derives from a human donor in good health (CMV status not recorded). Some clones in this sample may be carry-over from other donors' samples.

The CDR3 DNA is TGTGCCAGTAGTATAGCCAGGGGTGGAAACACCATATATTTT. As protein: CASSIARGGNTIYF. V is TRBV19 and J is TRBJ1-3, with a weak D call TRBD1 (6 bases). From germline, CDR1 is LNHDA and CDR2 SQIVND (reference sequence). V was trimmed by 1 base and J by 3 bases, leaving 7 bases between them. The CDR3 is 14 residues long.